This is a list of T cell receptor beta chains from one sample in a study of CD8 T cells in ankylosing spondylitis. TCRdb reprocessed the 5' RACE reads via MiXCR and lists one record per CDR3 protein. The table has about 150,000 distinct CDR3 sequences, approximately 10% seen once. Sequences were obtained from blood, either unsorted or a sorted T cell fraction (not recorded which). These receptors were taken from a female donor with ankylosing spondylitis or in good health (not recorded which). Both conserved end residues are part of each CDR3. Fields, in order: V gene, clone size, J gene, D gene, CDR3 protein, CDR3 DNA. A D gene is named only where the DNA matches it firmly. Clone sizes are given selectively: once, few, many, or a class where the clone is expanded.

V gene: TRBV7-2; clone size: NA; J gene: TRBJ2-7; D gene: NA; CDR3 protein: CASSNGAMSKRSYEQYF; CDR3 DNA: TGTGCCAGCAGCAACGGCGCTATGTCCAAGCGCTCCTACGAGCAGTACTTC
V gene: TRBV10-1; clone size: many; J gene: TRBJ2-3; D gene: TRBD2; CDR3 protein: CASTASSGATQYF; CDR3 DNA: TGCGCCAGCACCGCTTCTAGCGGGGCTACGCAGTATTTT
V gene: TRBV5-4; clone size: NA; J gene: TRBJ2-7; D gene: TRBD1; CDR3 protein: CASSTNRGRFSYEQYF; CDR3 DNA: TGTGCCAGCAGCACCAACAGGGGGCGCTTCTCCTACGAGCAGTACTTC
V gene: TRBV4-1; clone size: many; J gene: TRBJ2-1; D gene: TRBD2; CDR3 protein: CASSQVSGGGEQFF; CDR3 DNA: TGCGCCAGCAGCCAAGTTAGCGGGGGCGGTGAGCAGTTCTTC
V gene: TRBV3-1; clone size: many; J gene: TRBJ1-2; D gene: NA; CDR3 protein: CASSPSAGVGYGYTF; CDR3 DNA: TGTGCCAGCAGCCCCTCGGCAGGCGTCGGTTATGGCTACACCTTC
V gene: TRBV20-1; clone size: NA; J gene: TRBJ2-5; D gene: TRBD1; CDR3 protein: CSARTGNRGIETQYF; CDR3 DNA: TGCAGTGCTAGGACCGGGAACAGGGGGATAGAGACCCAGTACTTC
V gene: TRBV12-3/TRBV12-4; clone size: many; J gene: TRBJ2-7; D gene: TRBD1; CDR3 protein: CASSWDRVGEQYF; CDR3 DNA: TGTGCCAGCAGTTGGGACAGGGTAGGCGAGCAGTACTTC
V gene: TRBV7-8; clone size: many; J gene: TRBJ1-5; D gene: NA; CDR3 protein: CASSPASGGNQPQHF; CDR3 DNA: TGTGCCAGCAGCCCAGCGTCCGGCGGTAATCAGCCCCAGCATTTT
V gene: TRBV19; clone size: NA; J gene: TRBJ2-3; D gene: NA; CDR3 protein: CASSKAPRDTQYF; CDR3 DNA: TGTGCCAGTAGTAAGGCCCCGAGGGATACGCAGTATTTT
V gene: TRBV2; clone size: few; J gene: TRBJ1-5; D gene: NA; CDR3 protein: CASSEPGGGGQPQHF; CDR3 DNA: TGTGCCAGCAGTGAACCCGGAGGGGGAGGTCAGCCCCAGCATTTT
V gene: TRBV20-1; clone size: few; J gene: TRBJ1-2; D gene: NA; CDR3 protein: CSAENGGGGYTF; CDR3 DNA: TGCAGTGCTGAAAATGGGGGAGGTGGCTACACCTTC
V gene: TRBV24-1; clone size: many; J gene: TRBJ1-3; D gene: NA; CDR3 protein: CATWRSSGNTIYF; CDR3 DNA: TGTGCCACCTGGCGGAGCTCTGGAAACACCATATATTTT
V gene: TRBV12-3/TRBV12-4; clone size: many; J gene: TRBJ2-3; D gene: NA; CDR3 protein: CASSPYSSTDTQYF; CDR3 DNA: TGTGCCAGCAGTCCGTACTCTAGCACAGATACGCAGTATTTT
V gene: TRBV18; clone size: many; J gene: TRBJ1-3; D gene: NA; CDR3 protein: CASSLDSSGNTIYF; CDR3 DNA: TGTGCCAGCTCACTGGACAGCTCTGGAAACACCATATATTTT
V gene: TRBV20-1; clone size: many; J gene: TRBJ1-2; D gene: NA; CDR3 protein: CSASPLGYSDGYTF; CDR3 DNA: TGCAGTGCGAGTCCACTTGGGTATAGCGATGGCTACACCTTC
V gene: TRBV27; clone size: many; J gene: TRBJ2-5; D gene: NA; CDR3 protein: CASSYSGQETQYF; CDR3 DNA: TGTGCCAGCAGTTATTCGGGCCAAGAGACCCAGTACTTC
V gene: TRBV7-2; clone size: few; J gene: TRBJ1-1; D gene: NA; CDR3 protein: CASSQSLWARTEAFF; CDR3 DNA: TGTGCCAGCAGCCAAAGTCTGTGGGCGCGCACTGAAGCTTTCTTT
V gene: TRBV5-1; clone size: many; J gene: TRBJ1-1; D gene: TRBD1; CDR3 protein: CASSSTGGEAEAFF; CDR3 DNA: TGCGCCAGCAGCTCGACAGGGGGTGAGGCTGAAGCTTTCTTT
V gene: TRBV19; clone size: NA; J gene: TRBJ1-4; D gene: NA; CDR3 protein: CASSMREAEKLFF; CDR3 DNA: TGTGCCAGTAGTATGAGGGAGGCCGAAAAACTGTTTTTT
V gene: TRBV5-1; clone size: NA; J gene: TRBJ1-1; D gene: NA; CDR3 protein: CASSSGTPYTEAFF; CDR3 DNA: TGCGCCAGCAGCTCAGGGACACCTTACACTGAAGCTTTCTTT
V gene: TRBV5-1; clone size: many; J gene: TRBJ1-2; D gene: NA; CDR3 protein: CASSPLDGNYGYTF; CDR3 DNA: TGCGCCAGCAGCCCACTGGACGGGAACTATGGCTACACCTTC
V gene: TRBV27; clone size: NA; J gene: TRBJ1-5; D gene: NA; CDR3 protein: CASSRAGFVNNQPQHF; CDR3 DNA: TGTGCCAGCAGTCGGGCAGGGTTTGTGAACAATCAGCCCCAGCATTTT
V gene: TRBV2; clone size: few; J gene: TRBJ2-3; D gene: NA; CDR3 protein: CASSGGSLTDTQYF; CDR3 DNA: TGTGCCAGCAGTGGGGGCTCGCTCACAGATACGCAGTATTTT
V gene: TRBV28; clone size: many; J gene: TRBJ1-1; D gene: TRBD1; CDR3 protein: CASSEDREVFLSSMDTEAFF; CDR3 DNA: TGTGCCAGCAGTGAGGACAGGGAAGTCTTTCTTTCGTCTATGGACACTGAAGCTTTCTTT
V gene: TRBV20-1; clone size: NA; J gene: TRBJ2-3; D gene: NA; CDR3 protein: CSASHGSSVTDTQYF; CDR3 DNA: TGCAGTGCTTCCCATGGCTCCTCAGTCACAGATACGCAGTATTTT
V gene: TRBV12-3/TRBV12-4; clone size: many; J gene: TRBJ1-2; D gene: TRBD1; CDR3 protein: CASSPGTGVYGYTF; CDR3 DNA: TGTGCCAGCAGCCCCGGGACAGGGGTTTATGGCTACACCTTC
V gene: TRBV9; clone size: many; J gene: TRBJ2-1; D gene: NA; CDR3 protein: CASSVVTAQEQFF; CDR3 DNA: TGTGCCAGCAGCGTAGTGACAGCGCAAGAGCAGTTCTTC
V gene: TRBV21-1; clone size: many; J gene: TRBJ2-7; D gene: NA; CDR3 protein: CAPTPGGSGTHEQYF; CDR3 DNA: TGTGCCCCAACCCCTGGGGGTAGCGGGACACACGAGCAGTACTTC
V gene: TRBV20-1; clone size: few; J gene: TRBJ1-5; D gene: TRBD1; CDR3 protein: CSAETTGAAFEPQHF; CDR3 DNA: TGCAGTGCTGAAACGACAGGGGCCGCGTTCGAGCCCCAGCATTTT
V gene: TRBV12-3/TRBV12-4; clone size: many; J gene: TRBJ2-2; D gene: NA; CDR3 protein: CASTPRLLIGELFF; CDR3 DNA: TGTGCCAGCACCCCAAGGCTATTGATCGGGGAGCTGTTTTTT
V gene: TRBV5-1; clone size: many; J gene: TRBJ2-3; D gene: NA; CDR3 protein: CASSFSTPPQDTQYF; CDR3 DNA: TGCGCCAGCAGCTTTAGTACACCTCCTCAAGATACGCAGTATTTT
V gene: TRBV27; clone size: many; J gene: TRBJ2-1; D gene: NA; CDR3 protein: CASPGNRADEQFF; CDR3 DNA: TGTGCCAGCCCGGGGAACAGGGCTGACGAGCAGTTCTTC
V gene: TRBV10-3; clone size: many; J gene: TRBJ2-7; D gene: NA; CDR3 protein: CAISDLQGYEQYF; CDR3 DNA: TGTGCCATCAGTGACCTACAGGGCTACGAGCAGTACTTC
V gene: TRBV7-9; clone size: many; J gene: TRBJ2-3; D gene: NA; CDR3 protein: CASSSIRLGDKPDTQYF; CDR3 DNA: TGTGCCAGCAGCTCGATACGACTAGGGGATAAGCCAGATACGCAGTATTTT
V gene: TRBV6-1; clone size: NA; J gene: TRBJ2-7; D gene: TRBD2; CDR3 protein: CASRLAGGVKEQYF; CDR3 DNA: TGTGCCAGCAGGCTAGCGGGAGGGGTGAAGGAGCAGTACTTC
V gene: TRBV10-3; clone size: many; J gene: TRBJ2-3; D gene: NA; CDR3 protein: CAISGNTDTQYF; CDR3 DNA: TGTGCCATCAGTGGAAACACAGATACGCAGTATTTT
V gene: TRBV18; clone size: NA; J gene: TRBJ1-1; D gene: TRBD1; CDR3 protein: CASSPGTGREAFF; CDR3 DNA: TGTGCCAGCTCACCCGGGACAGGGAGGGAAGCTTTCTTT
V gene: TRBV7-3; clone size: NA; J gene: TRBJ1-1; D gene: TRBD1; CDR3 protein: CASSAAGGTEAFF; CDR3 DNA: TGTGCCAGCAGCGCCGCAGGGGGCACTGAAGCTTTCTTT
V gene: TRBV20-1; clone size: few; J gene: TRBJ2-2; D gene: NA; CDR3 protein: CSALRSNTGELFF; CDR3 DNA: TGCAGTGCCCTTCGATCGAACACCGGGGAGCTGTTTTTT
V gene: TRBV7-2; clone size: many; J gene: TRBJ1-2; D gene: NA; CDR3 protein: CASSSGPTNYGYTF; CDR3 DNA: TGTGCCAGCAGCTCGGGACCTACTAACTATGGCTACACCTTC